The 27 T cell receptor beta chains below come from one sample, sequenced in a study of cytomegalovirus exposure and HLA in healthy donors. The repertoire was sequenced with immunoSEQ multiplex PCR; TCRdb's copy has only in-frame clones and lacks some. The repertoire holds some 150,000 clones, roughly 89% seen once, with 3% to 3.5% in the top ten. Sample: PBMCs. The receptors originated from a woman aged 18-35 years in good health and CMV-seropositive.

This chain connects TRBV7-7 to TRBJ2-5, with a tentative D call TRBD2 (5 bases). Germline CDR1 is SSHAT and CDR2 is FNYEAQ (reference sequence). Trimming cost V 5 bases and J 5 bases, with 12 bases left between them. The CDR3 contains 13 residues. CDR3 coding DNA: TGTGCCAGCAGCCTGGAGGTGTGGGAGACCCAGTACTTC. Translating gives CASSLEVWETQYF.

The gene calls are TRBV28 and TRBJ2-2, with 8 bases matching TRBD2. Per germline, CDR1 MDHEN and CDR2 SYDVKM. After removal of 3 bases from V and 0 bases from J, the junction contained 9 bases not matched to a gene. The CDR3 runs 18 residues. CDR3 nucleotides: TGTGCCAGCAGTTTTCCCATTAGCGGGGATCCGAACACCGGGGAGCTGTTTTTT. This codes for CASSFPISGDPNTGELFF.

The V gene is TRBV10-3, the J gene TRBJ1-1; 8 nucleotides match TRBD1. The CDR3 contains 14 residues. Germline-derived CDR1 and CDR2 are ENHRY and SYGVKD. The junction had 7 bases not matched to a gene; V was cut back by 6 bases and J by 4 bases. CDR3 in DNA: TGTGCCATCAGCCGACAGGGGAGCGGCACTGAAGCTTTCTTT. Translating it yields CAISRQGSGTEAFF.

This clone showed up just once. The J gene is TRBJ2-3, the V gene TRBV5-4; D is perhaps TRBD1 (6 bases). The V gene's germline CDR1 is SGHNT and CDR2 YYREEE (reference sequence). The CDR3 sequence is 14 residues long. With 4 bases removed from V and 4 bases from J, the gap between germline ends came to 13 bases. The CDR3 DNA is TGTGCCAGCAGCGCCAGGGGATTCGCAGATACGCAGTATTTT. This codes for CASSARGFADTQYF.

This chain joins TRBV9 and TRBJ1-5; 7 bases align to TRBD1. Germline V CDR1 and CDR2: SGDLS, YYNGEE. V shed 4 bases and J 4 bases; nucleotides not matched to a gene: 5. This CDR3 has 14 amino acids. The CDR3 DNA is TGTGCCAGCAGCAGAGGACAGGATAATCAGCCCCAGCATTTT. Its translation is CASSRGQDNQPQHF.

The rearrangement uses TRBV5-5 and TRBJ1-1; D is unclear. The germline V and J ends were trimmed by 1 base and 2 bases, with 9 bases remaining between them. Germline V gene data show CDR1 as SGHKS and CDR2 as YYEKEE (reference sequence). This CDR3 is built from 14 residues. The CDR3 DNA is TGTGCCAGCAGCTTGTCGTCCGGTAACACTGAAGCTTTCTTT. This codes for CASSLSSGNTEAFF.

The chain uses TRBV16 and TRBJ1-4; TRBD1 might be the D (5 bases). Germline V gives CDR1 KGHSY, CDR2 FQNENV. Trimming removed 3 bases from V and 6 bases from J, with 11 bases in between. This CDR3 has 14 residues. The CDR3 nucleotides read TGTGCCAGCAGCCAGACAGTTCAGGATGAAAAACTGTTTTTT. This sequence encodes CASSQTVQDEKLFF.

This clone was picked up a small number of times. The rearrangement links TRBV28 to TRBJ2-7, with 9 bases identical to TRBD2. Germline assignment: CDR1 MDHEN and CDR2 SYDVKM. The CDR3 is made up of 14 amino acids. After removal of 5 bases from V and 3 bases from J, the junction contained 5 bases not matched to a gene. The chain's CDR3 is CASSRTSDHYEQYF. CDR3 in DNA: TGTGCCAGCAGTCGGACTAGCGATCACTACGAGCAGTACTTC.

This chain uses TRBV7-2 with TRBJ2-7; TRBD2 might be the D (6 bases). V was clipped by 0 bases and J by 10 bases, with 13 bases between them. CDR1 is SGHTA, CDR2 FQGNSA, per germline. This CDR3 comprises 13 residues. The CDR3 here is CASSLARGVPQYF. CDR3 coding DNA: TGTGCCAGCAGCTTAGCGCGGGGAGTCCCCCAGTACTTC.

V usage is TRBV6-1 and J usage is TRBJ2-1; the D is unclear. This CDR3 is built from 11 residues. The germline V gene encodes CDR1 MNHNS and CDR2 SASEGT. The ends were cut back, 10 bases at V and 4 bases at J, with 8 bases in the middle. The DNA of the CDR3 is TGTGCCACTACTATTTACAATGAGCAGTTCTTC. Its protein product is CATTIYNEQFF.

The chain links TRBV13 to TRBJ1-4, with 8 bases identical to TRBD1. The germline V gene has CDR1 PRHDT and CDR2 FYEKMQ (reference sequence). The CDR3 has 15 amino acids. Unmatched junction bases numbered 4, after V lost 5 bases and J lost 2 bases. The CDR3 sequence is CASSQRQGTNEKLFF. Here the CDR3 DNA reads TGTGCCAGCAGCCAACGACAGGGGACTAATGAAAAACTGTTTTTT.

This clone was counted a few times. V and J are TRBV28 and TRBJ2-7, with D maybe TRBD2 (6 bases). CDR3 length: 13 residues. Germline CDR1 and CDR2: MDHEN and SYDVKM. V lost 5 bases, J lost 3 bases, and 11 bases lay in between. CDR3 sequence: CASSLGTFYEQYF. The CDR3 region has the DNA TGTGCCAGCAGTCTCGGGACTTTCTACGAGCAGTACTTC.

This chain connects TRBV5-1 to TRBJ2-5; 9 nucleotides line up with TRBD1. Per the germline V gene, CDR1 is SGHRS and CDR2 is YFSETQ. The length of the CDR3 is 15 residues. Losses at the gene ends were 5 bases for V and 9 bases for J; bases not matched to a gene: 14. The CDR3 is CASRNPGQGVSAQYF. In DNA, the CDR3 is TGCGCCAGCAGAAATCCGGGACAGGGAGTGTCGGCCCAGTACTTC. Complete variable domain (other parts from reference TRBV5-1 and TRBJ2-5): KAGVTQTPRYLIKTRGQQVTLSCSPISGHRSVSWYQQTPGQGLQFLFEYFSETQRNKGNFPGRFSGRQFSNSRSEMNVSTLELGDSALYLCASRNPGQGVSAQYFGPGTRLLVL.

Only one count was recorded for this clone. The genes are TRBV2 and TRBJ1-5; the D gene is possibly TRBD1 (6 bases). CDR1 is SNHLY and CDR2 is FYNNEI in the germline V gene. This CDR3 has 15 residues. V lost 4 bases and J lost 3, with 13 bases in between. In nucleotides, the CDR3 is TGTGCCAGCAGTGTCGGCAGGGGCGCCAATCAGCCCCAGCATTTT. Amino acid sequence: CASSVGRGANQPQHF.

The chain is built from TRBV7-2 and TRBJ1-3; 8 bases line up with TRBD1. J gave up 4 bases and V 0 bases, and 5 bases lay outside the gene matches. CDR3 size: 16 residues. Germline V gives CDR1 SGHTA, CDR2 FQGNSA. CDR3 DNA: TGTGCCAGCAGCTTAGCCAGGGGGCTAGGCGGAAACACCATATATTTT. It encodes CASSLARGLGGNTIYF.

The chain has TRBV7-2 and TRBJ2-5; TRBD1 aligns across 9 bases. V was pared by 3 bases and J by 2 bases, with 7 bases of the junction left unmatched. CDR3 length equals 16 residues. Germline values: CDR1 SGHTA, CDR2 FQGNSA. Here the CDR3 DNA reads TGTGCCAGCAGCTTGGCCCCGGGACAGGGTCAAGAGACCCAGTACTTC. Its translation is CASSLAPGQGQETQYF.

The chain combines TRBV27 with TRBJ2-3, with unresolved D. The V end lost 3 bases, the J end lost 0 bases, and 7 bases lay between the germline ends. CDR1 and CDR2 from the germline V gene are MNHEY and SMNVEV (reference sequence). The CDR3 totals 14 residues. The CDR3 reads CASSFITSTDTQYF. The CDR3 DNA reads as TGTGCCAGCAGTTTCATTACTAGCACAGATACGCAGTATTTT.

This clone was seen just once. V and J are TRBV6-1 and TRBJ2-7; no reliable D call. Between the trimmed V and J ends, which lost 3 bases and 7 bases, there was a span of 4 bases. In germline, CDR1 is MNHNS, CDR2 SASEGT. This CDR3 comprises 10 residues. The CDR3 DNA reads TGTGCCAGCAGTGACGAGGAGCAGTACTTC. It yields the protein CASSDEEQYF.

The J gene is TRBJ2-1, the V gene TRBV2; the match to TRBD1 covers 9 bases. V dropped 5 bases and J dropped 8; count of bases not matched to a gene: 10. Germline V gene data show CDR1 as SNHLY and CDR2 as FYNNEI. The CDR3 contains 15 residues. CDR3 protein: CASSQTGTGQHEQFF. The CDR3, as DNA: TGTGCCAGCAGTCAAACCGGGACAGGGCAGCATGAGCAGTTCTTC. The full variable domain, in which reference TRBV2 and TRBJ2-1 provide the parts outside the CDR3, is EPEVTQTPSHQVTQMGQEVILRCVPISNHLYFYWYRQILGQKVEFLVSFYNNEISEKSEIFDDQFSVERPDGSNFTLKIRSTKLEDSAMYFCASSQTGTGQHEQFFGPGTRLTVL.

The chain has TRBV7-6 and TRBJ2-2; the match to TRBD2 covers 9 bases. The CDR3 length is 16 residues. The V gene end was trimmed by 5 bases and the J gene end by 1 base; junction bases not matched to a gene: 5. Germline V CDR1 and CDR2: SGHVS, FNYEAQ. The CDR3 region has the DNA TGTGCCAGCAGCGAAAGACTAGCGGTGAACACCGGGGAGCTGTTTTTT. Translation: CASSERLAVNTGELFF. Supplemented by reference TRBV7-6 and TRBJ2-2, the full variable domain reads GAGVSQSPRYKVTKRGQDVALRCDPISGHVSLYWYRQALGQGPEFLTYFNYEAQQDKSGLPNDRFSAERPEGSISTLTIQRTEQRDSAMYRCASSERLAVNTGELFFGEGSRLTVL.

CDR3 residues: CASSPGQGWGYTF. The CDR3 DNA reads TGTGCCAGCAGTCCGGGACAGGGATGGGGCTACACCTTC. The chain recombines TRBV28 with TRBJ1-2; 9 nucleotides match TRBD1. This CDR3 has 13 amino acids. Losses at the gene ends were 5 bases for V and 8 bases for J; bases not matched to a gene: 6. The germline V gene encodes CDR1 MDHEN and CDR2 SYDVKM.

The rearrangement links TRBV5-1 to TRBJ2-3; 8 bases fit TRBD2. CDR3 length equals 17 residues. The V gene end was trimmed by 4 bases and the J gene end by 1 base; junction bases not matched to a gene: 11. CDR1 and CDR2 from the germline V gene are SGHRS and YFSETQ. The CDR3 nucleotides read TGCGCCAGCAGCCACGGGCGGGGGGCGCAGGGCACAGATACGCAGTATTTT. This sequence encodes CASSHGRGAQGTDTQYF.

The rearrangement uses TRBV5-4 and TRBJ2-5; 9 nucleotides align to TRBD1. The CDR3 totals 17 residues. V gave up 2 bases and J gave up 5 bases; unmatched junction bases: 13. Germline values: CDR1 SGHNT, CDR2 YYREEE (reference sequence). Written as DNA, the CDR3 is TGTGCCAGCAGCTTTCGGATCGCCTCGACAGGGGGTGAGACCCAGTACTTC. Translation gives CASSFRIASTGGETQYF.

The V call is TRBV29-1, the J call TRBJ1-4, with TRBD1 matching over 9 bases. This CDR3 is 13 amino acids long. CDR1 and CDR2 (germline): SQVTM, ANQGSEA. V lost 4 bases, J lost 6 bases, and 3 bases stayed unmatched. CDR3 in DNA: TGCAGCGTTGGCGGACAGGGGTATGAAAAACTGTTTTTT. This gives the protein CSVGGQGYEKLFF.

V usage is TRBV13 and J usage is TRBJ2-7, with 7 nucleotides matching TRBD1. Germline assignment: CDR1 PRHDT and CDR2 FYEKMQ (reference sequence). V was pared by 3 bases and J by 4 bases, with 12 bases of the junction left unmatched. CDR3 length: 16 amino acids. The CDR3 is CASSFKRQGGTYEQYF. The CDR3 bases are TGTGCCAGCAGCTTCAAACGACAGGGTGGGACGTACGAGCAGTACTTC.

The CDR3 loop reads CASSFGPQETQYF. The CDR3, as DNA: TGTGCCAGCAGCTTTGGGCCTCAAGAGACCCAGTACTTC. This sequence joins TRBV7-8 and TRBJ2-5; no clear D gene. The CDR3 extends over 13 amino acids. Trimming took off 3 bases at V and 2 bases at J, with 7 bases between the two ends. Germline values: CDR1 SGHVS, CDR2 FQNEAQ.

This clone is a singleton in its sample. CDR3 sequence reads: CASSLNPGQGSYEQYF. The DNA for the CDR3 is TGTGCCAGCAGCCTTAATCCGGGACAGGGCTCCTACGAGCAGTACTTC. This sequence joins TRBV9 and TRBJ2-7; 9 bases line up with TRBD1. V lost 4 bases to trimming and J lost 0 bases; unmatched junction nucleotides: 8. The V gene's germline CDR1 is SGDLS and CDR2 YYNGEE. CDR3 length equals 16 residues.